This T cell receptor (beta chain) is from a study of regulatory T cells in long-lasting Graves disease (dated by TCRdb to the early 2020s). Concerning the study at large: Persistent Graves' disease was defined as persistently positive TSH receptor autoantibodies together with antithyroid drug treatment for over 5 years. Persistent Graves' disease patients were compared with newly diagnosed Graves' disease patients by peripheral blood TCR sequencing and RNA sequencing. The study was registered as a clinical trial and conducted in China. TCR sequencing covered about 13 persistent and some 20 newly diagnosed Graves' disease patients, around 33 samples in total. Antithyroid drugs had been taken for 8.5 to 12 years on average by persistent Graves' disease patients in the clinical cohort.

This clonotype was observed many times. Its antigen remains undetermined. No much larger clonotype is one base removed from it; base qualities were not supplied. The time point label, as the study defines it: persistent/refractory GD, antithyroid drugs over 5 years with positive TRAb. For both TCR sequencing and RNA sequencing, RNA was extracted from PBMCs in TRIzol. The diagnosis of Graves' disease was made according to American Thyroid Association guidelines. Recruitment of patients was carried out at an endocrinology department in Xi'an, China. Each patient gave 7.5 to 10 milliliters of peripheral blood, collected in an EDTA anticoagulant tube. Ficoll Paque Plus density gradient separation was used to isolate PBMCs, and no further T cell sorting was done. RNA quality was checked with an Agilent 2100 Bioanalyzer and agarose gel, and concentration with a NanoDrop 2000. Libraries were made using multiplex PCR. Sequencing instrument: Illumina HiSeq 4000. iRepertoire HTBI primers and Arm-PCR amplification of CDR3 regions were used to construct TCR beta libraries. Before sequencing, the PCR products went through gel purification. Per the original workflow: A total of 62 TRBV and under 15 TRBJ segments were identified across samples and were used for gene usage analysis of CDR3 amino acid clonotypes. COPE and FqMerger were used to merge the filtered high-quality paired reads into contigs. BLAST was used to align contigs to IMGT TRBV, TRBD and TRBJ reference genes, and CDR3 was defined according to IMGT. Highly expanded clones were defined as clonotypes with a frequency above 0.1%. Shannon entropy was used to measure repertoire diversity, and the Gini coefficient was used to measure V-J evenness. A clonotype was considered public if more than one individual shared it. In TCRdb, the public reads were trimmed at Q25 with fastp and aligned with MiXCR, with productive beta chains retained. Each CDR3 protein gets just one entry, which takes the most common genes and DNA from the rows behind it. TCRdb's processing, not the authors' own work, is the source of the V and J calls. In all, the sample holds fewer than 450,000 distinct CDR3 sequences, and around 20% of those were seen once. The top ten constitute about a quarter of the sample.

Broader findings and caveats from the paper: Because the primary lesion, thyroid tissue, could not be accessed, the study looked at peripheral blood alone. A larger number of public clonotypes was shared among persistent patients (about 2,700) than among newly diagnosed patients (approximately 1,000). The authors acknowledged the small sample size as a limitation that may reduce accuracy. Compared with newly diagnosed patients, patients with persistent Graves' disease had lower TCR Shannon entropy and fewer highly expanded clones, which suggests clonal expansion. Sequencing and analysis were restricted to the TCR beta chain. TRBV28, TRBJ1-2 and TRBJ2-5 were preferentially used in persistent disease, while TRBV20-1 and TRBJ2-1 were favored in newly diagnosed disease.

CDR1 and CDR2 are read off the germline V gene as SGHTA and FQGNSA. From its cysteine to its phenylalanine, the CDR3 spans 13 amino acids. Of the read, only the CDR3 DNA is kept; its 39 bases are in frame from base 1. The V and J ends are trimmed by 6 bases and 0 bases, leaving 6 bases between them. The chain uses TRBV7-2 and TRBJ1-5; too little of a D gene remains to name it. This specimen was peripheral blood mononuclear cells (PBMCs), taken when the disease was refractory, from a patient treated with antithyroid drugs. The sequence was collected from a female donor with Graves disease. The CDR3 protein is CASRINSNQPQHF. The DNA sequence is TGTGCCAGCAGAATTAATAGCAATCAGCCCCAGCATTTT.